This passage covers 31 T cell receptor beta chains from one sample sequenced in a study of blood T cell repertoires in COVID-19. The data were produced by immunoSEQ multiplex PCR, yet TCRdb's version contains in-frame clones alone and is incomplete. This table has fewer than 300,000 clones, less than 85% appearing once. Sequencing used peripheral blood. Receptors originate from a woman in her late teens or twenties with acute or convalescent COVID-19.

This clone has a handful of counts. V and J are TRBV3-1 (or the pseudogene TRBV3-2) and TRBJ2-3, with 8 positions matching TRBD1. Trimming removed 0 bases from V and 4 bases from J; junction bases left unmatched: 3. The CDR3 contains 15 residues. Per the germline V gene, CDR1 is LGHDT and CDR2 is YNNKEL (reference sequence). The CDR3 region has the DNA TGTGCCAGCAGCCAAGAGACAGGGGACTCAGATACGCAGTATTTT. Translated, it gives CASSQETGDSDTQYF.

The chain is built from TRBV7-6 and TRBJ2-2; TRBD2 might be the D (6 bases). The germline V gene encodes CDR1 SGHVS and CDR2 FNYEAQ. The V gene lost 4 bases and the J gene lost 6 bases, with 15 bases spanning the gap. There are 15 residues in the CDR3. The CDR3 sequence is CASSSLGGMAGELFF. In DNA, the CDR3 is TGTGCCAGCAGCTCTCTGGGGGGTATGGCCGGGGAGCTGTTTTTT.

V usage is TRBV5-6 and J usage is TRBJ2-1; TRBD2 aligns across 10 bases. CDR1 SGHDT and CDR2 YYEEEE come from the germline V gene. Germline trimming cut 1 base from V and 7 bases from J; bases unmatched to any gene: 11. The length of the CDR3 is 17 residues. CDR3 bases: TGTGCCAGCAGCTTGTATCTACTAGCGGGAAGGGCGAATGAGCAGTTCTTC. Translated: CASSLYLLAGRANEQFF.

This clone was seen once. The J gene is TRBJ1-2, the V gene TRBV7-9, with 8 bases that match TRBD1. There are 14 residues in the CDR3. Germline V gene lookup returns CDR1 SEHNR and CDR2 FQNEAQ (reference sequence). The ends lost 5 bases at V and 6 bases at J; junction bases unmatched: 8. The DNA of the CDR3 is TGTGCCAGCAGCCCTAGCCCAGGGGGCAATGGCTACACCTTC. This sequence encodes CASSPSPGGNGYTF. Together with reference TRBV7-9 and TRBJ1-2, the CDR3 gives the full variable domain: DTGVSQNPRHKITKRGQNVTFRCDPISEHNRLYWYRQTLGQGPEFLTYFQNEAQLEKSRLLSDRFSAERPKGSFSTLEIQRTEQGDSAMYLCASSPSPGGNGYTFGSGTRLTVV.

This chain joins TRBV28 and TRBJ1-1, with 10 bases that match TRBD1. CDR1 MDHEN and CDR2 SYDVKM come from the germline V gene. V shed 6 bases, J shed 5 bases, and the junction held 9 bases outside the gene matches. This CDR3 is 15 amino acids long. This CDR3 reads CASSYPGQGRTEAFF. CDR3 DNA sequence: TGTGCCAGCAGCTATCCGGGACAGGGGAGAACTGAAGCTTTCTTT.

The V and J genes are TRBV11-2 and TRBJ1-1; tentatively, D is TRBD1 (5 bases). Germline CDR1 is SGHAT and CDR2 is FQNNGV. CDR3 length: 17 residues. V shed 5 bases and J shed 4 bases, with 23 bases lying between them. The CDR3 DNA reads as TGTGCCAGCAGCCCCCGTATTAAACAGGCGAGGTCCACTGAAGCTTTCTTT. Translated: CASSPRIKQARSTEAFF.

As DNA, the CDR3 is TGTGCCAGCAGTTACTCGATTTTGTTAGCGGGAGATGATGAGCAGTTCTTC. This translates into CASSYSILLAGDDEQFF. V gene TRBV6-2 or TRBV6-3 combines with J gene TRBJ2-1; 9 bases fit TRBD2. The CDR3 runs to 17 residues. V was pared by 0 bases and J by 8 bases, with 11 bases of the junction left unmatched. The germline gives CDR1 MNHEY, CDR2 SVGEGT.

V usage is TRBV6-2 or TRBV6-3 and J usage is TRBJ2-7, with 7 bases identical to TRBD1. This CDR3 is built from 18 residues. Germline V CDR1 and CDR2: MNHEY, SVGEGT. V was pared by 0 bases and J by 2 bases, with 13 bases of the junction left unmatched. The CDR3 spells CASSYSTRDRPNAYEQYF. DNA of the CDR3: TGTGCCAGCAGTTACTCGACCCGGGACAGACCCAACGCCTACGAGCAGTACTTC.

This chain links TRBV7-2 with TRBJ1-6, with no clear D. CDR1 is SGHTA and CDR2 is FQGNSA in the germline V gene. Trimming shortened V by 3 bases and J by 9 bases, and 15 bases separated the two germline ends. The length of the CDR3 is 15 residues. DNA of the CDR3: TGTGCCAGCAGCTTGAGTGGGCGGGGAGTTTCACCCCTCCACTTT. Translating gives CASSLSGRGVSPLHF.

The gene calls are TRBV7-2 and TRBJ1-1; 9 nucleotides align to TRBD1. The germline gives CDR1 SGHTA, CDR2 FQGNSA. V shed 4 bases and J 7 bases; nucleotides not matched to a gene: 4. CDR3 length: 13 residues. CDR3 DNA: TGTGCCAGCAGCTGGGGGACAGGGAGTGAAGCTTTCTTT. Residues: CASSWGTGSEAFF.

Written as DNA, the CDR3 is TGCAGCGTTCTGCTAGAAACGGACCAAGAGACCCAGTACTTC. Its translation is CSVLLETDQETQYF. The chain combines TRBV29-1 with TRBJ2-5; unclear D gene. This CDR3 contains 14 residues. CDR1 is SQVTM and CDR2 is ANQGSEA in the germline V gene. Deletions cut 5 bases from V and 0 bases from J, with 13 bases between.

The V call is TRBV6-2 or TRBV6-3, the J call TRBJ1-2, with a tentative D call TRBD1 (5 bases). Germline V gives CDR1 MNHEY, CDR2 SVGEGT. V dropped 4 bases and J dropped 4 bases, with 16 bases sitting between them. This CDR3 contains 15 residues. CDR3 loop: CASSFVQDPPYGYTF. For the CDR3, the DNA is TGTGCCAGCAGTTTCGTACAGGATCCACCCTATGGCTACACCTTC.

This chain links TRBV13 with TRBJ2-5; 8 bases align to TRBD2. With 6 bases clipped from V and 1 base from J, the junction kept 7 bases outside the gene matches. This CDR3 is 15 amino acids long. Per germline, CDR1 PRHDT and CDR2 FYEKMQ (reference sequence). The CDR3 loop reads CASRHSGVTQETQYF. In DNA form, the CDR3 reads TGTGCCAGCAGACATAGCGGGGTGACCCAAGAGACCCAGTACTTC.

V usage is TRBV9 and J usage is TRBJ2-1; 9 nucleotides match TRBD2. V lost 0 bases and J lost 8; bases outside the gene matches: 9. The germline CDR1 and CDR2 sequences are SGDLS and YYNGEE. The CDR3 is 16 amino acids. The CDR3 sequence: CASSVGASGRWDEQFF. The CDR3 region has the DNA TGTGCCAGCAGCGTAGGAGCGAGCGGGAGGTGGGATGAGCAGTTCTTC.

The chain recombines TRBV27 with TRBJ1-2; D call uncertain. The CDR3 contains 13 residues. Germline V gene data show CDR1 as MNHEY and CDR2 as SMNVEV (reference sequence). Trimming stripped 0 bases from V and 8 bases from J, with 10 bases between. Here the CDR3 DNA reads TGTGCCAGCAGTTTATCGTCGGGATGGGGCTACACCTTC. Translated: CASSLSSGWGYTF.

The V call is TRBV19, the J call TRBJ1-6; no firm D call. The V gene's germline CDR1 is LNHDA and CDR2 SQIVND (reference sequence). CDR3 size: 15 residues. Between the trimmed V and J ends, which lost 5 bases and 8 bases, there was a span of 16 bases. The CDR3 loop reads CASSPGSRGDSPLHF. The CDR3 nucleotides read TGTGCCAGTAGTCCGGGGAGCAGAGGCGATTCACCCCTCCACTTT.

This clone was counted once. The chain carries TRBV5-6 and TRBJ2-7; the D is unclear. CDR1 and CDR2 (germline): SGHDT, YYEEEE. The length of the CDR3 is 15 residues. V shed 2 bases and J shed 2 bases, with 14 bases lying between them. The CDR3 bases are TGTGCCAGCAGCTTTTTTCTGGAGCCCCCCTACGAGCAGTACTTC. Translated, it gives CASSFFLEPPYEQYF. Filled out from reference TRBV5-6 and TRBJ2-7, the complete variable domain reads DAGVTQSPTHLIKTRGQQVTLRCSPKSGHDTVSWYQQALGQGPQFIFQYYEEEERQRGNFPDRFSGHQFPNYSSELNVNALLLGDSALYLCASSFFLEPPYEQYFGPGTRLTVT.

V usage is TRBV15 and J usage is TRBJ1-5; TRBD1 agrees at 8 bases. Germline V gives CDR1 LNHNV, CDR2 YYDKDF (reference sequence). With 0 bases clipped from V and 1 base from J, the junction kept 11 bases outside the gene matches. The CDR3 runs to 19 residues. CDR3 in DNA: TGTGCCACCAGCAGAGATGTGGGGTGGACAGGGCCCAGCAATCAGCCCCAGCATTTT. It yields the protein CATSRDVGWTGPSNQPQHF.

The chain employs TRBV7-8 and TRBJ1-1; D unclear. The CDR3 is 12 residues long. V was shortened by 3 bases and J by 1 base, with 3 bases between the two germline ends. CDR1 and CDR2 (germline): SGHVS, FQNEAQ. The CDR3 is CASSFQNTEAFF. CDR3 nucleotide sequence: TGTGCCAGCAGCTTTCAGAACACTGAAGCTTTCTTT.

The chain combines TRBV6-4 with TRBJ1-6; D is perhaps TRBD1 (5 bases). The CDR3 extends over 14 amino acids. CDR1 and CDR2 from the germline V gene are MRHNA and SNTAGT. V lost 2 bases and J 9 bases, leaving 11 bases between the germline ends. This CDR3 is CASSDGREGSPLHF. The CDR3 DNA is TGTGCCAGCAGTGACGGCAGGGAGGGTTCACCCCTCCACTTT.

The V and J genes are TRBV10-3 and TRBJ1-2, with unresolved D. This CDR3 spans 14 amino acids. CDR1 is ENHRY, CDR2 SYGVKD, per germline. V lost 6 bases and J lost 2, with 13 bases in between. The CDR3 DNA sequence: TGTGCCATCAGGGGCTCCCCTCTAAACTATGGCTACACCTTC. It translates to CAIRGSPLNYGYTF.

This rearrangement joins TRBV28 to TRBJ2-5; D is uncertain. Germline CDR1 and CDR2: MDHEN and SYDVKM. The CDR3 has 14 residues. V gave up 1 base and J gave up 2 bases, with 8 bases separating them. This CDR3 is CASSLLSVQETQYF. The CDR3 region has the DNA TGTGCCAGCAGTTTATTGTCCGTACAAGAGACCCAGTACTTC.

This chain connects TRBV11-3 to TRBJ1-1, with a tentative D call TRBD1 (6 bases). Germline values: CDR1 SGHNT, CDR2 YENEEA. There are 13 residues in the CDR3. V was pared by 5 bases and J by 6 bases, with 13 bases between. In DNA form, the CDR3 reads TGTGCCAGCAGCCCCCGACAGGATGCTGAAGCTTTCTTT. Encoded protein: CASSPRQDAEAFF.

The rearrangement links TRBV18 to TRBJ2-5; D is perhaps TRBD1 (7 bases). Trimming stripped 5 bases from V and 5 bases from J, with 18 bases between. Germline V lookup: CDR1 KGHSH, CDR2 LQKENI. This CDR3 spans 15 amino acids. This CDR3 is CASSSRQGGGETQYF. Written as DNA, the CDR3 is TGTGCCAGCTCATCGAGACAGGGAGGAGGGGAGACCCAGTACTTC. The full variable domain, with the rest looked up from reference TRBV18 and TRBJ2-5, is NAGVMQNPRHLVRRRGQEARLRCSPMKGHSHVYWYRQLPEEGLKFMVYLQKENIIDESGMPKERFSAEFPKEGPSILRIQQVVRGDSAAYFCASSSRQGGGETQYFGPGTRLLVL.

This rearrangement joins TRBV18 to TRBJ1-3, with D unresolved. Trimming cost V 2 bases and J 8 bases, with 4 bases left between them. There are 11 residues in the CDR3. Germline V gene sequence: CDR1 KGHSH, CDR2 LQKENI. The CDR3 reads CASSPSDTIYF. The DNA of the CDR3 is TGTGCCAGCTCACCATCGGACACCATATATTTT.

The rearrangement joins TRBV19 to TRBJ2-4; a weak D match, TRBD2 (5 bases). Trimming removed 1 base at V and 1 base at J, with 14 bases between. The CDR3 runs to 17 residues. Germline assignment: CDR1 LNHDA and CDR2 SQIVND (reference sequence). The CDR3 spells CASSIVLVGGAKNIQYF. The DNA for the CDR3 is TGTGCCAGTAGTATAGTCCTTGTGGGCGGGGCCAAAAACATTCAGTACTTC. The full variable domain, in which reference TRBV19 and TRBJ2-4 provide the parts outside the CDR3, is DGGITQSPKYLFRKEGQNVTLSCEQNLNHDAMYWYRQDPGQGLRLIYYSQIVNDFQKGDIAEGYSVSREKKESFPLTVTSAQKNPTAFYLCASSIVLVGGAKNIQYFGAGTRLSVL.

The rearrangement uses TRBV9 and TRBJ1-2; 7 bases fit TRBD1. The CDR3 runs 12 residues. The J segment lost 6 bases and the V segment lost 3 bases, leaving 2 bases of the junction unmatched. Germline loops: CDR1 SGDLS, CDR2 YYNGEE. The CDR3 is CASSADRDGYTF. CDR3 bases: TGTGCCAGCAGCGCTGACAGGGATGGCTACACCTTC.

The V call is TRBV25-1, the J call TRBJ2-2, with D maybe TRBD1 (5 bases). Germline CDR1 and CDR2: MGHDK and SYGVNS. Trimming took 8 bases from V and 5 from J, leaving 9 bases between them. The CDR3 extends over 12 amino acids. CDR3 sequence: CASGAGTGELFF. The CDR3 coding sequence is TGTGCCAGCGGGGCAGGGACCGGGGAGCTGTTTTTT.

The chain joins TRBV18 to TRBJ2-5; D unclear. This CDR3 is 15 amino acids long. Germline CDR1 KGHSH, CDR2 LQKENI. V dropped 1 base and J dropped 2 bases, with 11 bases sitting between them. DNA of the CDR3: TGTGCCAGCTCACCACGGTTCGCAGGACAAGAGACCCAGTACTTC. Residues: CASSPRFAGQETQYF.

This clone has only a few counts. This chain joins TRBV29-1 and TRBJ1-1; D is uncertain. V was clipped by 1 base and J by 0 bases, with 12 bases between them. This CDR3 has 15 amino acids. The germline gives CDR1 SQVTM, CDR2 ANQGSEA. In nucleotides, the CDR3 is TGCAGCGTTGAAGTGAGAGGCGGGATGAACACTGAAGCTTTCTTT. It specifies CSVEVRGGMNTEAFF.

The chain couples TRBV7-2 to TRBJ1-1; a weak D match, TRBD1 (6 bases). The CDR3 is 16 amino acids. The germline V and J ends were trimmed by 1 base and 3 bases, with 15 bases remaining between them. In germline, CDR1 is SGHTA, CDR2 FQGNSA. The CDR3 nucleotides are TGTGCCAGCAGCTTAGTACCAACAGGGTTGTACACTGAAGCTTTCTTT. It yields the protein CASSLVPTGLYTEAFF.